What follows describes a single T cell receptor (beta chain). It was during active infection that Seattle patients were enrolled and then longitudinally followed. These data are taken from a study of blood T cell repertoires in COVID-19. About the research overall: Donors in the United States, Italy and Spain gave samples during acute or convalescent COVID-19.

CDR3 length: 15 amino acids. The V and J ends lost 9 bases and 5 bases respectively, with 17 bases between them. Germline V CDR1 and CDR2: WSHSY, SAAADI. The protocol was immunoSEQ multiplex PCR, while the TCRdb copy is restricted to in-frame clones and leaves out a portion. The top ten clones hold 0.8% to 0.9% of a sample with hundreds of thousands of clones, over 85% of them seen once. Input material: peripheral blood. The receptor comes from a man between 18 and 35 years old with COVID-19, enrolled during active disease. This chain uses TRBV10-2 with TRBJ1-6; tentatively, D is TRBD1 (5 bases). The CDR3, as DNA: TGCGCCAGGGATTTACAGGTCGAGAATAATTCACCCCTCCACTTT. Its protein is CARDLQVENNSPLHF.